This T cell receptor (beta chain) emerged from a study of blood T cell repertoires in COVID-19. Study in general: The samples span acute and convalescent COVID-19 from the United States, Italy and Spain. T cells, B-cell-depleted T cells, or PBMCs supplied cDNA or gDNA.

The method was immunoSEQ multiplex PCR; TCRdb's version includes in-frame clones alone and lacks a portion of them. This table holds over 250,000 clones, approximately 88% found once. Cohorts were assigned according to the clinical history that participants reported. Deletions cut 0 bases from V and 0 bases from J, with 18 bases between. The V gene's germline CDR1 is SGHRS and CDR2 YFSETQ. The CDR3 length is 19 residues. The receptor was isolated from a woman in her 30s who had recovered from COVID-19. V and J are TRBV5-1 and TRBJ2-2, with a possible D match to TRBD2 (6 bases). The sequenced sample was PBMCs or T cells enriched from blood (not recorded which). CDR3: CASSLEGGVSYSNTGELFF. CDR3 nucleotide sequence: TGCGCCAGCAGCTTGGAGGGCGGGGTTTCTTACTCGAACACCGGGGAGCTGTTTTTT.